This record concerns one T cell receptor beta chain sequence. Antigen: not known. This entry comes from a study of shared clonotypes between healthy human individuals. Method: immunoSEQ multiplex PCR; TCRdb's copy keeps in-frame clones and lacks some. Of 2,500,000 or so clones listed, more than 80% are singletons. Germline V gives CDR1 MNHNY, CDR2 SVGAGI (reference sequence). Trimming left V 5 bases short and J 8 bases short, with 15 bases between. This CDR3 is 13 amino acids long. Findings of the study overall: Clonotypes not shared had lower generation probabilities than those common to all four donors.

The chain is built from TRBV6-6 and TRBJ1-2; weak D call: TRBD1 (5 bases). Sequencing input: naive CD4+ T cells sorted from blood. The subset was: CD45RA+ positively selected. The TCR sequence derives from a man aged 18 to 29 in good health. The DNA for the CDR3 is TGTGCCAGCAGTCCCAGAGAGGGGTGGGGCTACACCTTC. Its translation is CASSPREGWGYTF.